Each of the 8 T cell receptor beta chains below was sequenced from the same sample in a study of identical twins. TCRdb reanalysed the 5' RACE reads using MiXCR and keeps one entry per CDR3 protein. Here the sample spans 1.5 million to 2 million distinct CDR3 sequences, under 35% being singletons. Sequences were obtained from cord blood. The receptors come from a newborn girl in good health.

The V and J genes are TRBV4-2 and TRBJ2-7; the D is unclear. Looked up from germline, CDR1 is LGHNA and CDR2 is YNFKEQ. This CDR3 is 14 amino acids long. The V end lost 0 bases, the J end lost 3 bases, and 9 bases lay between the germline ends. The CDR3 sequence: CASSQDILLYEQYF. DNA of the CDR3: TGTGCCAGCAGCCAAGACATCCTACTCTACGAGCAGTACTTC.

This chain connects TRBV12-3 or TRBV12-4 to TRBJ2-3, with 7 nucleotides matching TRBD1. The CDR3 contains 16 residues. J lost 2 bases, V lost 7 bases, and 12 bases had no gene match. The CDR3 region is CASNRQGFLPTDTQYF. In nucleotides, the CDR3 is TGTGCCAGCAATAGACAGGGATTTCTTCCCACAGATACGCAGTATTTT.

The V and J genes are TRBV12-3 or TRBV12-4 and TRBJ2-3, with TRBD1 as a possible D gene (5 bases). The CDR3 has 17 amino acids. The ends were cut back, 7 bases at V and 1 base at J, with 21 bases in the middle. CDR3 protein: CASTPAPGQGGTDTQYF. The CDR3 DNA sequence: TGTGCCAGCACCCCAGCCCCCGGGCAGGGTGGCACAGATACGCAGTATTTT.

This clonotype showed up many times. The rearrangement uses TRBV10-3 and TRBJ2-3, with TRBD1 matching over 7 bases. The CDR3 is 16 amino acids. CDR1 is ENHRY and CDR2 is SYGVKD in the germline V gene. Unmatched junction bases numbered 8, after V lost 4 bases and J lost 1 base. The CDR3 spells CAISGKDGQGTDTQYF. CDR3 coding DNA: TGTGCCATCAGTGGCAAGGACGGACAGGGCACAGATACGCAGTATTTT.

The chain recombines TRBV3-1 with TRBJ2-7; D is unresolved. The CDR3 has 14 amino acids. Trimming stripped 4 bases from V and 2 bases from J, with 12 bases between. In germline, CDR1 is LGHDT, CDR2 YNNKEL (reference sequence). The CDR3: CASSRAPRTYEQYF. The CDR3 nucleotides read TGTGCCAGCAGCCGGGCCCCCCGTACCTACGAGCAGTACTTC.

The rearrangement links TRBV24-1 to TRBJ2-1; 11 nucleotides agree with TRBD2. Germline CDR1 KGHDR, CDR2 SFDVKD. V dropped 3 bases and J dropped 6; count of bases not matched to a gene: 6. The CDR3 sequence is 16 residues long. The CDR3 DNA is TGTGCCACCAGTGATCCCGGGACTAGCGGACCCAATGAGCAGTTCTTC. Translation: CATSDPGTSGPNEQFF.

The chain has TRBV6-1 and TRBJ2-2, with unresolved D. Germline V lookup: CDR1 MNHNS, CDR2 SASEGT. This CDR3 contains 16 residues. Trimming took 0 bases from V and 2 from J, leaving 10 bases between them. The CDR3 DNA sequence: TGTGCCAGCAGTGAAGCGCGACGGCCTAACACCGGGGAGCTGTTTTTT. It translates to CASSEARRPNTGELFF.

This clonotype was picked up a small number of times. V is TRBV28 and J is TRBJ2-7; 9 positions agree with TRBD2. J gave up 0 bases and V 2 bases, and 5 bases lay outside the gene matches. The CDR3 length is 16 residues. In germline, CDR1 is MDHEN, CDR2 SYDVKM. In DNA form, the CDR3 reads TGTGCCAGCAGTTTAGGGGGTAGCGGGAGCTCCTACGAGCAGTACTTC. Its protein is CASSLGGSGSSYEQYF.